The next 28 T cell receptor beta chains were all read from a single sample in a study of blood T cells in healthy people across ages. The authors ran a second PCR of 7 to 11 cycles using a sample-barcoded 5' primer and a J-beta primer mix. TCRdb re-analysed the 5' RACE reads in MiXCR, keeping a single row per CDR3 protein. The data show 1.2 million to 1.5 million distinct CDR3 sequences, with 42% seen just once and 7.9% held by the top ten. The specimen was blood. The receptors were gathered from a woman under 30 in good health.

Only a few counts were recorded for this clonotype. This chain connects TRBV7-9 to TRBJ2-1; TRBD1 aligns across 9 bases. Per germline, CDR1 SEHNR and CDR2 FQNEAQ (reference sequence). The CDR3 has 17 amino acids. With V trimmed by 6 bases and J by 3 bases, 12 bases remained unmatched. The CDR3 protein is CASRGGLGQGFYNEQFF. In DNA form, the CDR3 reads TGTGCCAGCAGAGGGGGGCTCGGACAGGGGTTCTACAATGAGCAGTTCTTC.

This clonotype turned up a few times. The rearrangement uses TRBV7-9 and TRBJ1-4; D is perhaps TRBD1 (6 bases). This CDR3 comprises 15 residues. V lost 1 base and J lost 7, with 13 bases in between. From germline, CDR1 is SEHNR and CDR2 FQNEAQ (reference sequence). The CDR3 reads CASSLDTGRFEKLFF. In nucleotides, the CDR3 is TGTGCCAGCAGCTTAGACACAGGGAGGTTTGAAAAACTGTTTTTT.

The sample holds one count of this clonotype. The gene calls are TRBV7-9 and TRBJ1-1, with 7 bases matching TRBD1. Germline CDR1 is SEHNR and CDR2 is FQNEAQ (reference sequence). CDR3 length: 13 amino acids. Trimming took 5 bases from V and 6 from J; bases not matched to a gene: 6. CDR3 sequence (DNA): TGTGCCAGCAGCCTACAGGGGCTCCCTGAAGCTTTCTTT. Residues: CASSLQGLPEAFF.

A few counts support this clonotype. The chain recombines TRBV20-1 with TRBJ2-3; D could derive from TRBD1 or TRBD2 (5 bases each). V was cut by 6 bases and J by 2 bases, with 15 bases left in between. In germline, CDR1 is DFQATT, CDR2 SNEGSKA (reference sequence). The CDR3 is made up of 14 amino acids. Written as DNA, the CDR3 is TGCAGTGCGGCTGGGGGAATAGACACAGATACGCAGTATTTT. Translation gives CSAAGGIDTDTQYF.

Here the CDR3 reads CSARATYKDNQYF. CDR3 DNA sequence: TGCAGTGCTAGGGCTACCTACAAGGATAATCAATACTTC. The chain links TRBV20-1 to TRBJ2-7, with no clear D. V shed 3 bases and J shed 13 bases, with 22 bases lying between them. Germline V gene lookup returns CDR1 DFQATT and CDR2 SNEGSKA (reference sequence). The length of the CDR3 is 13 residues.

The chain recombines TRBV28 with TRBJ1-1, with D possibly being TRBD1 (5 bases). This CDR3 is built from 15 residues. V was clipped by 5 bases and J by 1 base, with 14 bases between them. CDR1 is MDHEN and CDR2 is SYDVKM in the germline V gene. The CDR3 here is CASSARTYRNTEAFF. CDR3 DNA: TGTGCCAGCAGTGCCCGGACATATCGGAACACTGAAGCTTTCTTT.

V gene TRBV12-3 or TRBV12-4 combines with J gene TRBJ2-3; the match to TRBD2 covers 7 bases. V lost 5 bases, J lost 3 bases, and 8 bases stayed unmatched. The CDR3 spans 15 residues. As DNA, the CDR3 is TGTGCCAGCAGTCCCTCGGGACTATTAACAGATACGCAGTATTTT. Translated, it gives CASSPSGLLTDTQYF.

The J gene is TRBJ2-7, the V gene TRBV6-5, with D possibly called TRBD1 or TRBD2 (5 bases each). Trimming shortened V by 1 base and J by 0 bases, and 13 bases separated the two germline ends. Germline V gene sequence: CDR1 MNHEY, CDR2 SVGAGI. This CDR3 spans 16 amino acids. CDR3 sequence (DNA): TGTGCCAGCAGTTACTACCCGGGACGGAACTCCTACGAGCAGTACTTC. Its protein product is CASSYYPGRNSYEQYF.

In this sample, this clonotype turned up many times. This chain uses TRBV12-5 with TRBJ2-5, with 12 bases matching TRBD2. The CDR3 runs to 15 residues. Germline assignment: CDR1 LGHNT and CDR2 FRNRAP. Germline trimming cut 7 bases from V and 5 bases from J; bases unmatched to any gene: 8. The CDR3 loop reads CASAQTSGSGETQYF. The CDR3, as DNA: TGTGCTAGTGCCCAGACTAGCGGGAGTGGGGAGACCCAGTACTTC.

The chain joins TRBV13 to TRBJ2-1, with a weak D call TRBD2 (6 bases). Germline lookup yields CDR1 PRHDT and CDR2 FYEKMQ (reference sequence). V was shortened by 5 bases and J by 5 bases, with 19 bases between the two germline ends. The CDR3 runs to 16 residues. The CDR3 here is CASSQTTSPGDNEQFF. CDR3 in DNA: TGTGCCAGCAGCCAAACGACGTCTCCGGGGGACAATGAGCAGTTCTTC.

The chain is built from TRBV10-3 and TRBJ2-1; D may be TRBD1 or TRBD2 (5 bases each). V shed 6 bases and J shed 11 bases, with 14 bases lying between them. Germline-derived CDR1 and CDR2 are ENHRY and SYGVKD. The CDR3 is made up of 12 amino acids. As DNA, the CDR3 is TGTGCCATCAGCTTGGGACGACCAAAGCAGTTCTTC. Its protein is CAISLGRPKQFF.

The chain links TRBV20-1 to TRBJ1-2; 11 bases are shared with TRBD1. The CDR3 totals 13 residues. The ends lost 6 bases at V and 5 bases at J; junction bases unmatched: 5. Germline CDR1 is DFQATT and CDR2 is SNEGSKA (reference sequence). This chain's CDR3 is CSAWTGGYYGYTF. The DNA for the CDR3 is TGCAGTGCCTGGACAGGGGGCTATTATGGCTACACCTTC.

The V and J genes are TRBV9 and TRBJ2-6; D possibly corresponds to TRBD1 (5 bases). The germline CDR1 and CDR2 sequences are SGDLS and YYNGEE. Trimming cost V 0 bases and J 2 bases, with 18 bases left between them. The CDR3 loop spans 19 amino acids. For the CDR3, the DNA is TGTGCCAGCAGCGTAGCTTTGGCAGGGCCGAGTACTGGGGCCAACGTCCTGACTTTC. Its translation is CASSVALAGPSTGANVLTF.

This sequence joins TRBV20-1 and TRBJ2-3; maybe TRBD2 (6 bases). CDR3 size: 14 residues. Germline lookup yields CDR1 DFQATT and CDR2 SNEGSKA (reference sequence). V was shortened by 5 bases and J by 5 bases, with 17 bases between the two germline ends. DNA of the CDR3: TGCAGTGCTCAATCTAGCGCCCCCAGAGATACGCAGTATTTT. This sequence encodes CSAQSSAPRDTQYF.

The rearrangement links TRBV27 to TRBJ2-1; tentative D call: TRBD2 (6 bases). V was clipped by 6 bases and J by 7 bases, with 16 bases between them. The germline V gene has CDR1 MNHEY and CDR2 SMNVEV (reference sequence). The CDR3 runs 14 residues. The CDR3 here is CASSWGLTQNEQFF. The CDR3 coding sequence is TGTGCCAGCAGCTGGGGACTTACGCAAAATGAGCAGTTCTTC.

CDR3 residues: CASSLASGSSSYNEQFF. The CDR3 DNA reads TGTGCCAGCAGCTTAGCGAGCGGCAGTAGTTCCTACAATGAGCAGTTCTTC. The chain uses TRBV7-9 and TRBJ2-1, with D possibly TRBD2 on 5 matching bases. V was cut by 0 bases and J by 1 base, with 13 bases left in between. CDR3 size: 17 residues. CDR1 is SEHNR and CDR2 is FQNEAQ in the germline V gene (reference sequence).

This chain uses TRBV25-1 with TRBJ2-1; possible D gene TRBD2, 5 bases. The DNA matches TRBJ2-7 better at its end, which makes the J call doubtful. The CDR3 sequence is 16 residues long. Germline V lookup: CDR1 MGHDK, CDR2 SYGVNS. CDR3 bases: TGTGCCAGCAGTGAAGCGGACTCACGGTCCTACAATGAGCAGTACTTC. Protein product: CASSEADSRSYNEQYF.

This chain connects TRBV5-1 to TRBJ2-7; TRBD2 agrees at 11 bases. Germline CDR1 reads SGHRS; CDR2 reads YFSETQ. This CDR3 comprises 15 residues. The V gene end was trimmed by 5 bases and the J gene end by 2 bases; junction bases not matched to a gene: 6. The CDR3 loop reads CASRQASGGTYEQYF. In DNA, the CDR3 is TGCGCCAGCAGACAAGCTAGCGGGGGGACCTACGAGCAGTACTTC. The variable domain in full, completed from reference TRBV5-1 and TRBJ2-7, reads KAGVTQTPRYLIKTRGQQVTLSCSPISGHRSVSWYQQTPGQGLQFLFEYFSETQRNKGNFPGRFSGRQFSNSRSEMNVSTLELGDSALYLCASRQASGGTYEQYFGPGTRLTVT.

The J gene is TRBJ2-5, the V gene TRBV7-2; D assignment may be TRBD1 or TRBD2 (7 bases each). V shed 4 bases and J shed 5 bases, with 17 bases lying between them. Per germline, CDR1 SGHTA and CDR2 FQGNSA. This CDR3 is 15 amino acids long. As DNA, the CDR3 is TGTGCCAGCAGCTCCCAGGGGGGGGCTACGGAGACCCAGTACTTC. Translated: CASSSQGGATETQYF. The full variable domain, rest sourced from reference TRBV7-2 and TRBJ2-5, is GAGVSQSPSNKVTEKGKDVELRCDPISGHTALYWYRQSLGQGLEFLIYFQGNSAPDKSGLPSDRFSAERTGGSVSTLTIQRTQQEDSAVYLCASSSQGGATETQYFGPGTRLLVL.

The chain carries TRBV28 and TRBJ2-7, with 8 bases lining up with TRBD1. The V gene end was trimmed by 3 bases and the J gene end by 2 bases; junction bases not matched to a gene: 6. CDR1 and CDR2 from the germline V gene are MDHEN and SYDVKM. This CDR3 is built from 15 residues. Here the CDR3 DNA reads TGTGCCAGCAGTTTCGGACAGGGAAACCCCTACGAGCAGTACTTC. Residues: CASSFGQGNPYEQYF.

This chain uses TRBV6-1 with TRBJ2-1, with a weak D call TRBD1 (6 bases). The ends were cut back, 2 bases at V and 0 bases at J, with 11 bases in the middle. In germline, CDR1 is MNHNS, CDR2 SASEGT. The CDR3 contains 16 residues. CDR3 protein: CASSERTASSYNEQFF. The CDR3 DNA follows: TGTGCCAGCAGTGAAAGGACAGCTAGCTCCTACAATGAGCAGTTCTTC.

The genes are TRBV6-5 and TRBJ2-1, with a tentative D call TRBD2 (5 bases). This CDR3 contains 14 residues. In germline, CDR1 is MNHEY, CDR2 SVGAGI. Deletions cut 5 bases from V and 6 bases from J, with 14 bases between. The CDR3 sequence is CASSLLVGLNEQFF. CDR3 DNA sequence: TGTGCCAGCAGTCTACTAGTGGGTCTCAATGAGCAGTTCTTC.

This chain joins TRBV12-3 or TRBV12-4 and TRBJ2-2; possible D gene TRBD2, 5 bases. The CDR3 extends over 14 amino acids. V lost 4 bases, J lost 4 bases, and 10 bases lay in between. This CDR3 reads CASSYGLITGELFF. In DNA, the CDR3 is TGTGCCAGCAGTTATGGACTGATCACCGGGGAGCTGTTTTTT.

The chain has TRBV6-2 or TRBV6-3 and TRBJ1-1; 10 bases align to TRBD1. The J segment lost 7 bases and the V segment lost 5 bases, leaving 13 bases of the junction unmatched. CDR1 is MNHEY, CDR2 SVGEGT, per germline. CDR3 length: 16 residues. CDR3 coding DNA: TGTGCCAGCAGTCGGACAGGGGGATCATGGAGGGGTGAAGCTTTCTTT. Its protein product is CASSRTGGSWRGEAFF.

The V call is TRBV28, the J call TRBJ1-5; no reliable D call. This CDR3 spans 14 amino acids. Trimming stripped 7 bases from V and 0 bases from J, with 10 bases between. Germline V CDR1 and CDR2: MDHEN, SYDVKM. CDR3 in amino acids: CASKEGSSNQPQHF. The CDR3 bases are TGTGCCAGCAAGGAAGGATCTAGCAATCAGCCCCAGCATTTT. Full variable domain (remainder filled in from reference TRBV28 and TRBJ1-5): DVKVTQSSRYLVKRTGEKVFLECVQDMDHENMFWYRQDPGLGLRLIYFSYDVKMKEKGDIPEGYSVSREKKERFSLILESASTNQTSMYLCASKEGSSNQPQHFGDGTRLSIL.

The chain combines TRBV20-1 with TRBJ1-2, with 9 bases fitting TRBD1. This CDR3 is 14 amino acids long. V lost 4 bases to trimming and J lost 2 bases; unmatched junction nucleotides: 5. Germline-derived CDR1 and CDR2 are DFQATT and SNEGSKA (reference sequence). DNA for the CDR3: TGCAGTGCTAAAGCTGGACAGGGGAACTATGGCTACACCTTC. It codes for CSAKAGQGNYGYTF.

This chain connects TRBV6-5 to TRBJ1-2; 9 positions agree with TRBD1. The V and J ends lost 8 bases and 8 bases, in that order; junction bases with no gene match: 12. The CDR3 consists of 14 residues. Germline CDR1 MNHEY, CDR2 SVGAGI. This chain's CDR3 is CASVDPGQGVGYTF. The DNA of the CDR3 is TGTGCCAGCGTAGACCCGGGACAGGGAGTGGGCTACACCTTC.

CDR3 in DNA: TGCGCCAGCAGCTTCACGGACAGGGTGACGGGAGAGACCCAGTACTTC. Translation: CASSFTDRVTGETQYF. The chain employs TRBV5-1 and TRBJ2-5; the match to TRBD1 covers 8 bases. Trimming at V came to 2 bases and at J to 4 bases, leaving 10 bases not matched to a gene. The germline V gene has CDR1 SGHRS and CDR2 YFSETQ. The CDR3 sequence is 16 residues long.